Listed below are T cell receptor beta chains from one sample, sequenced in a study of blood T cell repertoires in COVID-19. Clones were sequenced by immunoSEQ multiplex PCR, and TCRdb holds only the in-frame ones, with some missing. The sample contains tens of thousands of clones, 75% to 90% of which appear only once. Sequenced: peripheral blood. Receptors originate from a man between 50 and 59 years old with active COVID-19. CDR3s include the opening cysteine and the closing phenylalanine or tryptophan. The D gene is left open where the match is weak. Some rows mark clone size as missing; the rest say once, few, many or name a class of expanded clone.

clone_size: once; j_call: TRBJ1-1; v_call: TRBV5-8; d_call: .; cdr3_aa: CASSGDYRRLNTEAFF; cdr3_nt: TGTGCCAGCAGCGGCGATTACCGGCGACTTAACACTGAAGCTTTCTTT
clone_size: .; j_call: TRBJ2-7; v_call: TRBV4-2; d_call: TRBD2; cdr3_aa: CASSPYGPAGDSYEQYF; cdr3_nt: TGTGCCAGCAGCCCCTATGGGCCAGCGGGGGACTCCTACGAGCAGTACTTC
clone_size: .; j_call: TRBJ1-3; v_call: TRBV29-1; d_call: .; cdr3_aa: CSVELPVFGGNTIYF; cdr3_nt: TGCAGCGTTGAATTGCCAGTCTTTGGCGGAAACACCATATATTTT
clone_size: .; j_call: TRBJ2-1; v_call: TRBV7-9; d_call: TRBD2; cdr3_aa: CASIPSGGSYNEQFF; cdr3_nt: TGTGCCAGCATCCCTAGCGGTGGATCCTACAATGAGCAGTTCTTC
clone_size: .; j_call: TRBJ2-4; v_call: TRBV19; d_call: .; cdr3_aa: CASSSQQGWGNIQYF; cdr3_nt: TGTGCCAGTAGTAGCCAACAGGGATGGGGAAACATTCAGTACTTC
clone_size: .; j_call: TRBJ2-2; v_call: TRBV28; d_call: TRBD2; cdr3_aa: CASSLLAGGRNTGELFF; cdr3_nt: TGTGCCAGCAGTCTCTTAGCGGGAGGTAGGAACACCGGGGAGCTGTTTTTT
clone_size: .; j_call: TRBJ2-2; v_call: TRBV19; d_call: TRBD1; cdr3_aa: CASSILPGQGTNTGELFF; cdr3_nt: TGTGCCAGTAGTATCCTGCCGGGACAGGGGACGAACACCGGGGAGCTGTTTTTT
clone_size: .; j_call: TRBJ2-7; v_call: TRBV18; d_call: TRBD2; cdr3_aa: CASSPQREVDEQYF; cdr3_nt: TGTGCCAGCTCACCACAGCGGGAGGTCGACGAGCAGTACTTC
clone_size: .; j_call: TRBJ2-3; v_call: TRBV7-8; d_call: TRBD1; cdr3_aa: CASSLRQGPWADTQYF; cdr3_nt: TGTGCCAGCAGCCTAAGACAGGGGCCTTGGGCAGATACGCAGTATTTT
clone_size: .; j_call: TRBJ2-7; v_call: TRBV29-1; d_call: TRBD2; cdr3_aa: CSVGLSSGNRYPYEQYF; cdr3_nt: TGCAGCGTGGGGCTTTCTAGCGGGAATCGGTACCCCTACGAGCAGTACTTC
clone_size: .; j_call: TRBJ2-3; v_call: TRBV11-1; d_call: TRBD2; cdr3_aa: CASSGTSQTDTQYF; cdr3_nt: TGTGCCAGCAGCGGGACTAGTCAAACAGATACGCAGTATTTT
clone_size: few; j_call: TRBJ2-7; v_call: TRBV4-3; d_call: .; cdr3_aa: CASSTGLGSHEQYF; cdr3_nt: TGCGCCAGCAGCACCGGCCTAGGGAGCCACGAGCAGTACTTC
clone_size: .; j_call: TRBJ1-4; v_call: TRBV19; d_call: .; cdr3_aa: CASSWARTNEKLFF; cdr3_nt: TGTGCCAGTAGTTGGGCCAGAACTAATGAAAAACTGTTTTTT
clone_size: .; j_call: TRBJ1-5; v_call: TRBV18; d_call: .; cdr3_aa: CASSRRREDNQPQHF; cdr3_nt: TGTGCCAGCTCACGCCGACGAGAGGACAATCAGCCCCAGCATTTT
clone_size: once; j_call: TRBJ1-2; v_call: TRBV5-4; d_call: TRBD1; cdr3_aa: CASSSAGTAYGYTF; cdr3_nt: TGTGCCAGCAGCTCAGCCGGGACAGCCTATGGCTACACCTTC
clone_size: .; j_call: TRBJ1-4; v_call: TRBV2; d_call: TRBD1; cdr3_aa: CAEGPGGRGEKLFF; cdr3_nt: TGTGCCGAGGGCCCAGGGGGCCGAGGAGAAAAACTGTTTTTT
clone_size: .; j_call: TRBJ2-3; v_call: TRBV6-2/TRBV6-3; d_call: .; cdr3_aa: CASSLDFQLTDTQYF; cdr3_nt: TGTGCCAGCAGTCTGGACTTCCAACTCACAGATACGCAGTATTTT
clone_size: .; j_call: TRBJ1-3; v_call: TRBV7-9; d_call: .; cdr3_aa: CASSLNPGGNTIYF; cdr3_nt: TGTGCCAGCAGCTTAAATCCAGGGGGAAACACCATATATTTT